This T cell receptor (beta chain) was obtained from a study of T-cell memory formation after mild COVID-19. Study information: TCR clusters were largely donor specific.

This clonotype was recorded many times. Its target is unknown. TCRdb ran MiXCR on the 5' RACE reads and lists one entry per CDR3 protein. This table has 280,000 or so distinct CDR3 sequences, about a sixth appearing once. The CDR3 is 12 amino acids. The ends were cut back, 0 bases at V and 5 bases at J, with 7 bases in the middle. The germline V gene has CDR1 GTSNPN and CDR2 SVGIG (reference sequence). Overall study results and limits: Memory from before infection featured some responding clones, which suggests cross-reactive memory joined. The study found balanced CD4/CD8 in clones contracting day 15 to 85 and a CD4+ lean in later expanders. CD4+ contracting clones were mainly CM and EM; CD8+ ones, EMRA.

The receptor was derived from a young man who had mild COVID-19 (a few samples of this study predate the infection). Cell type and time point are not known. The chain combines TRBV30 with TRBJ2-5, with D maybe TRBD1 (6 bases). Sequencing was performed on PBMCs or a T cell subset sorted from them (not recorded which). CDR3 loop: CAWSVQGETQYF. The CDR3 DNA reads TGTGCCTGGAGTGTACAGGGTGAGACCCAGTACTTC.